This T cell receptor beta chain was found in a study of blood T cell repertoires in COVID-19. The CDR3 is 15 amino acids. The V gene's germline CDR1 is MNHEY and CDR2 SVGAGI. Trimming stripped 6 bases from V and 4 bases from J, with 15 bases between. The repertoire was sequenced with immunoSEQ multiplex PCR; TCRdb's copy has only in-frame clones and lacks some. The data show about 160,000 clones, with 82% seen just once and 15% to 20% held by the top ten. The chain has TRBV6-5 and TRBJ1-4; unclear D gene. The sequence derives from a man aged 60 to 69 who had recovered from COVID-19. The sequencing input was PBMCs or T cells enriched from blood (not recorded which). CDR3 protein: CASRLLTGSNEKLFF. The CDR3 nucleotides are TGTGCCAGCAGATTACTGACGGGGAGTAATGAAAAACTGTTTTTT.